One sample yielded the 30 T cell receptor beta chains listed below, sequenced in a study of CD8+ T cells in alopecia areata. RNA was isolated and reverse transcribed to cDNA, the sequencing template. Using immunoSEQ multiplex PCR, the repertoire was profiled, and TCRdb retains in-frame clones only, with some absent. The table lists about 110,000 clones, under 65% of them singletons. The sample consisted of NKG2D-low CD8+ T cells sorted from blood. Every receptor here comes from a human donor with alopecia areata.

The rearrangement links TRBV5-1 to TRBJ2-1; 8 nucleotides line up with TRBD2. The CDR3 runs 19 residues. From germline, CDR1 is SGHRS and CDR2 YFSETQ. Losses at the gene ends were 0 bases for V and 0 bases for J; bases not matched to a gene: 11. This CDR3 is CASSLGTSLLESSYNEQFF. The CDR3 nucleotides read TGCGCCAGCAGCTTGGGGACTAGCTTACTTGAGAGCTCCTACAATGAGCAGTTCTTC.

The chain carries TRBV4-1 and TRBJ2-2; D remains ambiguous. The length of the CDR3 is 11 residues. The V gene lost 7 bases and the J gene lost 4 bases, with 4 bases spanning the gap. Germline CDR1 and CDR2: MGHRA and YSYEKL. The CDR3 here is CASTGTGELFF. The CDR3 DNA sequence: TGCGCCAGCACCGGCACCGGGGAGCTGTTTTTT.

The V gene is TRBV7-9, the J gene TRBJ2-7; 10 positions match TRBD2. Germline V CDR1 and CDR2: SEHNR, FQNEAQ (reference sequence). The CDR3 is made up of 17 amino acids. After removal of 4 bases from V and 3 bases from J, the junction contained 12 bases not matched to a gene. In DNA, the CDR3 is TGTGCCAGCAGCTCGCCTTCAACTAGCGGGGATCACTACGAGCAGTACTTC. Its protein is CASSSPSTSGDHYEQYF.

This chain joins TRBV6-1 and TRBJ2-7, with D tentatively TRBD2 (6 bases). Germline CDR1 is MNHNS and CDR2 is SASEGT. The CDR3 totals 17 residues. Trimming took off 1 base at V and 7 bases at J, with 23 bases between the two ends. In DNA, the CDR3 is TGTGCCAGCAGTGAAGGTGCCATTTGGCAGCCCGGAGGGGAGCAGTACTTC. This sequence encodes CASSEGAIWQPGGEQYF.

The chain couples TRBV27 to TRBJ2-3, with 7 nucleotides matching TRBD1. Germline V gene data show CDR1 as MNHEY and CDR2 as SMNVEV (reference sequence). This CDR3 is 15 amino acids long. J was trimmed by 2 bases and V by 2 bases; bases with no gene match: 4. The CDR3 sequence is CASSLRDRDTDTQYF. DNA of the CDR3: TGTGCCAGCAGTTTACGGGACAGAGACACAGATACGCAGTATTTT.

Turning to this clone: Germline is not matched at one junction end, which may reflect a read error. V and J are TRBV7-8 and TRBJ2-7; the match to TRBD2 covers 13 bases. This CDR3 region has 15 residues. Germline V lookup: CDR1 SGHVS, CDR2 FQNEAQ. The CDR3 is CASSPRGLAGYEQYF. The CDR3 nucleotides read TGCGCCAGCAGCCCTAGGGGACTAGCGGGATACGAGCAGTACTTC.

The genes are TRBV19 and TRBJ2-7; no firm D call. Trimming shortened V by 3 bases and J by 0 bases, and 9 bases separated the two germline ends. CDR3 length equals 14 residues. CDR1 is LNHDA and CDR2 is SQIVND in the germline V gene (reference sequence). CDR3 in amino acids: CASSISQSSYEQYF. DNA for the CDR3: TGTGCCAGTAGTATTTCACAGAGCTCCTACGAGCAGTACTTC.

Comment on this clone: A read error may produce the germline difference seen at one junction end. The CDR3 DNA reads as TGTGCTAGCAGCTTAGCAGGGGGACTAGCGGGAGCCCCCTACAATGAGCAGTTCTTC. This sequence encodes CASSLAGGLAGAPYNEQFF. This chain links TRBV7-7 with TRBJ2-1; 14 bases are a match to TRBD2. Germline V CDR1 and CDR2: SSHAT, FNYEAQ (reference sequence). The CDR3 has 19 amino acids.

The chain couples TRBV9 to TRBJ2-1; D gene uncertain. CDR3 length: 17 residues. Germline CDR1 and CDR2: SGDLS and YYNGEE. V was shortened by 3 bases and J by 8 bases, with 24 bases between the two germline ends. CDR3 in DNA: TGTGCCAGCAGCGGTAGGCGGTACGGTGGCCCTAACCATGAGCAGTTCTTC. Protein: CASSGRRYGGPNHEQFF.

The chain couples TRBV9 to TRBJ2-5; 9 positions agree with TRBD2. Germline assignment: CDR1 SGDLS and CDR2 YYNGEE. The CDR3 totals 13 residues. Trimming took 2 bases from V and 9 from J; bases not matched to a gene: 5. The CDR3: CASSVSSGEAQYF. The CDR3 DNA follows: TGTGCCAGCAGCGTTTCTAGCGGGGAGGCCCAGTACTTC. Filled out from reference TRBV9 and TRBJ2-5, the complete variable domain reads DSGVTQTPKHLITATGQRVTLRCSPRSGDLSVYWYQQSLDQGLQFLIQYYNGEERAKGNILERFSAQQFPDLHSELNLSSLELGDSALYFCASSVSSGEAQYFGPGTRLLVL.

Only a few counts were recorded for this clone. J is TRBJ2-7 and V is TRBV25-1; a possible D gene is TRBD1 (5 bases). Germline loops: CDR1 MGHDK, CDR2 SYGVNS. The V and J ends lost 7 bases and 9 bases respectively, with 13 bases between them. The CDR3 has 11 residues. The CDR3 DNA reads TGTGCCAGCAAAAGTAGGGGAAGGCAGTACTTC. It is translated as CASKSRGRQYF.

This clone was seen a handful of times. This chain joins TRBV4-1 and TRBJ2-2, with a possible D match to TRBD2 (5 bases). The germline V and J ends were trimmed by 0 bases and 6 bases, with 14 bases remaining between them. Germline CDR1 MGHRA, CDR2 YSYEKL. The CDR3 sequence is 16 residues long. The CDR3 spells CASSQDRSGAAGELFF. The CDR3 DNA is TGCGCCAGCAGCCAAGATAGAAGCGGAGCCGCCGGGGAGCTGTTTTTT.

The chain links TRBV27 to TRBJ2-3; D ambiguous. The germline V gene has CDR1 MNHEY and CDR2 SMNVEV (reference sequence). V was shortened by 5 bases and J by 1 base, with 4 bases between the two germline ends. There are 12 residues in the CDR3. The CDR3 loop is CASSHRTDTQYF. CDR3 sequence (DNA): TGTGCCAGCAGTCACCGCACAGATACGCAGTATTTT.

This clone was counted a few times. The CDR3 coding sequence is TGTGCCAGCAGCCACTACGGACCACAAGAGACCCAGTACTTC. Protein: CASSHYGPQETQYF. This rearrangement joins TRBV14 to TRBJ2-5; no firm D call. The CDR3 is made up of 14 amino acids. Germline V CDR1 and CDR2: SGHDN, FVKESK. The V end lost 3 bases, the J end lost 2 bases, and 10 bases lay between the germline ends. Supplemented by reference TRBV14 and TRBJ2-5, the full variable domain reads EAGVTQFPSHSVIEKGQTVTLRCDPISGHDNLYWYRRVMGKEIKFLLHFVKESKQDESGMPNNRFLAERTGGTYSTLKVQPAELEDSGVYFCASSHYGPQETQYFGPGTRLLVL.

The chain carries TRBV2 and TRBJ1-4; no clear D gene. Germline V CDR1 and CDR2: SNHLY, FYNNEI. V shed 2 bases and J shed 10 bases, with 8 bases lying between them. The length of the CDR3 is 12 residues. The chain's CDR3 is CASSEQIGKLFF. In DNA, the CDR3 is TGTGCCAGCAGTGAACAAATTGGAAAACTGTTTTTT.

This chain connects TRBV6-5 to TRBJ2-5, with 8 bases that match TRBD1. After removal of 6 bases from V and 2 bases from J, the junction contained 2 bases not matched to a gene. In germline, CDR1 is MNHEY, CDR2 SVGAGI. The CDR3 extends over 13 amino acids. The CDR3 protein is CASRGTGQETQYF. Written as DNA, the CDR3 is TGTGCCAGCAGGGGGACAGGACAAGAGACCCAGTACTTC.

This clone was seen only a few times. The V gene is TRBV7-9, the J gene TRBJ2-2; 10 bases map to TRBD2. V trimming: 4 bases; J trimming: 0 bases; junction bases outside the gene matches: 2. This CDR3 is 16 amino acids long. Germline-derived CDR1 and CDR2 are SEHNR and FQNEAQ (reference sequence). The CDR3 here is CASSSSGSTNTGELFF. The CDR3 DNA reads TGTGCCAGCAGCTCTAGCGGGAGTACGAACACCGGGGAGCTGTTTTTT.

This chain joins TRBV28 and TRBJ1-1; D ambiguous. V lost 1 base to trimming and J lost 4 bases, with 10 bases between them. There are 14 residues in the CDR3. Germline CDR1 reads MDHEN; CDR2 reads SYDVKM. The CDR3 nucleotides read TGTGCCAGCAGTTTATTTCGGGATGGCACTGAAGCTTTCTTT. Amino acids: CASSLFRDGTEAFF.

This clone was observed a handful of times. The V and J genes are TRBV27 and TRBJ2-2; D unclear. Trimming left V 2 bases short and J 1 base short, with 8 bases between. From germline, CDR1 is MNHEY and CDR2 SMNVEV (reference sequence). CDR3 size: 15 residues. CDR3 amino acids: CASSLETGNTGELFF. Here the CDR3 DNA reads TGTGCCAGCAGTTTAGAGACGGGGAACACCGGGGAGCTGTTTTTT.

This CDR3 reads CSVTGTSGSYEQFF. CDR3 DNA: TGCAGCGTCACCGGGACTAGCGGGAGTTATGAGCAGTTCTTC. The chain has TRBV29-1 and TRBJ2-1, with 14 bases matching TRBD2. Germline CDR1 is SQVTM and CDR2 is ANQGSEA. CDR3 size: 14 residues. J lost 8 bases, V lost 6 bases, and 6 bases had no gene match.

This clone was found a few times. The rearrangement links TRBV29-1 to TRBJ1-1; D unresolved. Germline V gene data show CDR1 as SQVTM and CDR2 as ANQGSEA. Between the trimmed V and J ends, which lost 4 bases and 2 bases, there was a span of 5 bases. The CDR3 loop spans 11 amino acids. In DNA, the CDR3 is TGCAGCGTTGTAACCAACACTGAAGCTTTCTTT. As protein: CSVVTNTEAFF.

Only a few counts were recorded for this clone. This chain connects TRBV29-1 to TRBJ2-7; 7 positions agree with TRBD2. V gave up 2 bases and J gave up 0 bases; unmatched junction bases: 7. CDR1 and CDR2 from the germline V gene are SQVTM and ANQGSEA. There are 15 residues in the CDR3. CDR3 coding DNA: TGCAGCGTTGAACTAGCGGAGAGGAGCTCCTACGAGCAGTACTTC. As protein: CSVELAERSSYEQYF.

CDR3 sequence (DNA): TGTGCCAGCAGCGTAGGGTCCGAGGATGAGCAGTTCTTC. Encoded protein: CASSVGSEDEQFF. The chain couples TRBV9 to TRBJ2-1; D is unresolved. CDR3 size: 13 residues. Looked up from germline, CDR1 is SGDLS and CDR2 is YYNGEE. Trimming took off 0 bases at V and 8 bases at J, with 9 bases between the two ends.

V and J are TRBV27 and TRBJ1-1; no clear D gene. The germline V gene has CDR1 MNHEY and CDR2 SMNVEV (reference sequence). Trimming stripped 8 bases from V and 2 bases from J, with 6 bases between. The CDR3 spans 11 residues. The CDR3 is CASLTNTEAFF. CDR3 coding DNA: TGTGCCAGCCTCACTAACACTGAAGCTTTCTTT.

The chain uses TRBV4-1 and TRBJ2-1, with TRBD2 identical over 7 bases. Unmatched junction bases numbered 6, after V lost 1 base and J lost 9 bases. Germline CDR1 MGHRA, CDR2 YSYEKL. The CDR3 consists of 14 residues. CDR3 DNA: TGCGCCAGCAGCCAAGCGGGAGGTGTGCGTGAGCAGTTCTTC. Encoded protein: CASSQAGGVREQFF.

This clone came up once. The chain employs TRBV4-1 and TRBJ2-1; 13 nucleotides agree with TRBD2. Unmatched junction bases numbered 6, after V lost 1 base and J lost 6 bases. In germline, CDR1 is MGHRA, CDR2 YSYEKL. The CDR3 runs 17 residues. The CDR3 loop is CASSQASGTSGTNEQFF. CDR3 in DNA: TGCGCCAGCAGCCAAGCGTCGGGGACTAGCGGGACCAATGAGCAGTTCTTC.

This clone has only a few counts. The chain carries TRBV23-1 and TRBJ2-4; 7 bases agree with TRBD1. TRBV23-1 is filed as an ORF, its function uncertain. The CDR3 is 20 amino acids. The J segment lost 3 bases and the V segment lost 3 bases, leaving 20 bases of the junction unmatched. The CDR3 loop reads CASSHLRRQGSVEGKNIQYF. The DNA of the CDR3 is TGCGCCAGCAGTCACCTCAGGAGACAGGGTTCCGTTGAAGGCAAAAACATTCAGTACTTC.

This chain joins TRBV27 and TRBJ2-7, with TRBD2 as a possible D gene (6 bases). V lost 10 bases to trimming and J lost 4 bases, with 20 bases between them. The germline V gene has CDR1 MNHEY and CDR2 SMNVEV (reference sequence). This CDR3 spans 14 amino acids. The CDR3 coding sequence is TGTGCCACTTCCGCGGAGGGGTTTGAGTACGAGCAGTACTTC. This gives the protein CATSAEGFEYEQYF.

The chain recombines TRBV7-8 with TRBJ2-7; 7 bases match TRBD2. Germline V gene lookup returns CDR1 SGHVS and CDR2 FQNEAQ. The trim removed 3 bases at V and 2 bases at J, leaving 1 base unmatched. There are 13 residues in the CDR3. The DNA of the CDR3 is TGTGCCAGCAGCTTGCGGGGGACCTACGAGCAGTACTTC. This codes for CASSLRGTYEQYF.

The chain couples TRBV7-8 to TRBJ1-5, with 7 positions matching TRBD1. The V segment lost 3 bases and the J segment 0 bases; nucleotides outside the gene matches: 2. Germline loops: CDR1 SGHVS, CDR2 FQNEAQ. The CDR3 runs 15 residues. The CDR3 coding sequence is TGTGCCAGCAGCTTGGGACAGAATAGCAATCAGCCCCAGCATTTT. Translation gives CASSLGQNSNQPQHF.